This TCR beta chain was recorded in a study of identical twins. Regarding the study as a whole: Invariant MAIT and iNKT cells may have partly biased zero-insertion analyses. Within beta out-of-frame sequences, the excess sharing observed between twins was weaker.

TCRdb ran MiXCR on the 5' RACE reads and lists one entry per CDR3 protein. The sample records hundreds of thousands of distinct CDR3 sequences, over 20% being singletons. V was pared by 4 bases and J by 9 bases, with 7 bases of the junction left unmatched. CDR1 SGHTA and CDR2 FQGNSA come from the germline V gene. This CDR3 is built from 13 residues. In the case of this clonotype: Its antigen is as yet unknown.

The sample was also linked to a second study, of T cells expressing NK-cell markers. This second study says: CD8+ T cells in 5 or 6 donors included dominant NKG2C+ clonotypes at about 1.0-8%.

The source is a woman between 18 and 30 years old in good health. Material for sequencing was PBMCs. V and J are TRBV7-2 and TRBJ2-3; TRBD1 agrees at 7 bases. The DNA of the CDR3 is TGTGCCAGCAGCTCCCGACAGGGTGGGACGCAGTATTTT. Translation: CASSSRQGGTQYF.